The source of this TCR beta chain is a study of Tregs in tolerant kidney transplant recipients. Study-level findings and limits: Biological reproducibility was not directly addressed in this study.

Sequencing was performed with immunoSEQ multiplex PCR; in TCRdb, only in-frame clones are kept and a portion is missing. The sample has roughly 9,000 clones; 45% to 55% are singletons. By its share, this clone is medium-sized. Its matching antigen is unknown. This CDR3 has 15 residues. Germline lookup yields CDR1 GTSNPN and CDR2 SVGIG (reference sequence). V dropped 0 bases and J dropped 0 bases, with 9 bases sitting between them. Sequencing was done on a sample of CD4+ T cells from blood cultured with allogeneic cells. The clonotype was recovered from a human donor in good health. The rearrangement uses TRBV30 and TRBJ1-3, with D possibly being TRBD1 (5 bases). CDR3 DNA sequence: TGTGCCTGGAGTGTGAGGGGAAGCTCTGGAAACACCATATATTTT. It is translated as CAWSVRGSSGNTIYF.